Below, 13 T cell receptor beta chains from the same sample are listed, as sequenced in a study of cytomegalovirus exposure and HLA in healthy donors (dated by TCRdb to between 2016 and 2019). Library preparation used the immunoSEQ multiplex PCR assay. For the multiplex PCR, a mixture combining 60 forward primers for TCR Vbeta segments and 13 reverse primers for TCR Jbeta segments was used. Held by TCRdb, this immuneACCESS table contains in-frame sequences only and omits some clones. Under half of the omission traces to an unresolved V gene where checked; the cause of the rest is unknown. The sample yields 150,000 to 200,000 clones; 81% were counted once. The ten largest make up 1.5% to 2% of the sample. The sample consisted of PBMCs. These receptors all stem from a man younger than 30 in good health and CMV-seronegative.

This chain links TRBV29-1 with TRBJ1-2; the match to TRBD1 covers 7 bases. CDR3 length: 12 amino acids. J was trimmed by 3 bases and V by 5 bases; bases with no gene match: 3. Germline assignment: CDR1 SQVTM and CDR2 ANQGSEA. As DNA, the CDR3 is TGCAGCGTTACAGGGGCCTACTATGGCTACACCTTC. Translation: CSVTGAYYGYTF.

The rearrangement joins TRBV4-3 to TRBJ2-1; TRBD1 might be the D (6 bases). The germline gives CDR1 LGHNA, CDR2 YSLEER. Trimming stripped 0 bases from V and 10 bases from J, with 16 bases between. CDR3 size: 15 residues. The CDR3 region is CASSQDGSTGREQFF. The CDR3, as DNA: TGCGCCAGCAGCCAAGATGGGTCGACAGGAAGGGAGCAGTTCTTC.

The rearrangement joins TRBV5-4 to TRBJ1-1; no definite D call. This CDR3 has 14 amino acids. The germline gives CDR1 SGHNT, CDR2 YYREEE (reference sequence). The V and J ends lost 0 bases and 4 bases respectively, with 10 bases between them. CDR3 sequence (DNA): TGTGCCAGCAGCTTGGAGACGGGGATCACTGAAGCTTTCTTT. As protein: CASSLETGITEAFF.

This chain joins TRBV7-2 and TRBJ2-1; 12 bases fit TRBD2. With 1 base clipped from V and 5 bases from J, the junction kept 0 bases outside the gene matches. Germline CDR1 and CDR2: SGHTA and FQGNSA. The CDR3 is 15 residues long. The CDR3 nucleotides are TGTGCCAGCAGCTTAGGGACTAGCGGGAACAATGAGCAGTTCTTC. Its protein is CASSLGTSGNNEQFF. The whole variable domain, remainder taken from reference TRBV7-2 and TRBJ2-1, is GAGVSQSPSNKVTEKGKDVELRCDPISGHTALYWYRQSLGQGLEFLIYFQGNSAPDKSGLPSDRFSAERTGGSVSTLTIQRTQQEDSAVYLCASSLGTSGNNEQFFGPGTRLTVL.

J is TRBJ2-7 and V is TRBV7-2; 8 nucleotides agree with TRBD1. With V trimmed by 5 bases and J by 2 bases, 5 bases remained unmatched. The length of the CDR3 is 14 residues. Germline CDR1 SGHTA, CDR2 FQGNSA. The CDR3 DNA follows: TGTGCCAGCAGCCCCGGACAGGGTCCCTACGAGCAGTACTTC. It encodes CASSPGQGPYEQYF.

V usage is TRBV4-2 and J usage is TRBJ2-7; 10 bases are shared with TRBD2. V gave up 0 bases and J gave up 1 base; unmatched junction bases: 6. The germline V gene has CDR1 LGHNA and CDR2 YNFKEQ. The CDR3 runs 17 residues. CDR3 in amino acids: CASSQDLGAGGSYEQYF. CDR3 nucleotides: TGTGCCAGCAGCCAAGATCTGGGAGCGGGAGGGTCCTACGAGCAGTACTTC.

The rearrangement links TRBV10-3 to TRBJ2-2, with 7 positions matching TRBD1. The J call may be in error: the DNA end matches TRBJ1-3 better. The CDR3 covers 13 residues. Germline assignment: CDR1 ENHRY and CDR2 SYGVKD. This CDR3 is CAIGDSSGNTIYF. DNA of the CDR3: TGTGCCATCGGGGACAGCTCTGGAAACACCATATATTTT.

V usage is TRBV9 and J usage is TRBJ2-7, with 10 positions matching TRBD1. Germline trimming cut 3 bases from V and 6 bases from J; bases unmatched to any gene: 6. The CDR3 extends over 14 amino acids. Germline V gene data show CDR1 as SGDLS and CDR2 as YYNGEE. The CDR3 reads CASSAGQGSSEQYF. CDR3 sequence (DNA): TGTGCCAGCAGCGCGGGACAGGGGTCGAGCGAGCAGTACTTC.

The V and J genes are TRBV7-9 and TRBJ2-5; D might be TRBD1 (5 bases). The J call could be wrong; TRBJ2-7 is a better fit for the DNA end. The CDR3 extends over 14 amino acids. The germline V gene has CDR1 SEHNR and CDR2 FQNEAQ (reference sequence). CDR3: CASSDSRSSYEQYF. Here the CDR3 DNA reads TGTGCCAGCAGCGACAGTAGGAGCTCCTACGAGCAGTACTTC.

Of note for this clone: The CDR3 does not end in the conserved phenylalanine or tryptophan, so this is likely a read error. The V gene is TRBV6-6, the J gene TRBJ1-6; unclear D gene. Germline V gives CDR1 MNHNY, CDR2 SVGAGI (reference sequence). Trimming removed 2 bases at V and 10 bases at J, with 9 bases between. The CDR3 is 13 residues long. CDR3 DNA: TGTGCCAGCAGTTACCGGCCTAGATCACCCCTCCACTGT. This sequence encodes CASSYRPRSPLHC.

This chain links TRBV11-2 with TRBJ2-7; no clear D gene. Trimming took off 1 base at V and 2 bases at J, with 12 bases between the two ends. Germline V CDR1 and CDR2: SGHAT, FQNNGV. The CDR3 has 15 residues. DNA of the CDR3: TGTGCCAGCAGCTTAGGTCCGGGTATGGCCTACGAGCAGTACTTC. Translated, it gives CASSLGPGMAYEQYF.

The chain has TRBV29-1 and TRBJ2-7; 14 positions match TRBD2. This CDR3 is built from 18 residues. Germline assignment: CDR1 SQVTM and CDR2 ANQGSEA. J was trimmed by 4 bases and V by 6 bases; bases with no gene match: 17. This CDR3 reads CSVLTAGLAGGLRYEQYF. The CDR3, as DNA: TGCAGCGTGCTGACAGCAGGACTAGCGGGAGGCCTCCGGTACGAGCAGTACTTC.

The CDR3 bases are TGTGCCATCAGTGAGTCGTTAGACAGTAAGTTCTTC. This codes for CAISESLDSKFF. The chain couples TRBV10-3 to TRBJ2-1; D might be TRBD1 (5 bases). This CDR3 contains 12 residues. Germline CDR1 reads ENHRY; CDR2 reads SYGVKD. V lost 0 bases to trimming and J lost 14 bases, with 11 bases between them.